This T cell receptor beta chain was recorded in a study of cytomegalovirus exposure and HLA in healthy donors (dated by TCRdb to the late 2010s). About the investigation overall: An earlier analysis of fewer than 750 of the donors reported about 260 Gb of sequence data and 117 million unique TCR beta sequences obtained from about 200 million T cells. To decide whether each TCR beta V gene segment behaved as functional or pseudogenic, an earlier analysis of some 580 of the donors relied on high-throughput TCR beta sequencing. The aim of the study was to test whether cataloging public T cell receptors could identify signatures of past pathogen exposure. A later analysis re-examined previously published TCR beta repertoires from roughly 720 donors and added high-resolution HLA genotyping to investigate patterns of TCR occurrence. The number of typed donors differed by locus: roughly 620-640 for A, B, C, DRB1 and DQB1; approximately 520 for DQA1; 606 for DPA1; and approximately 450 for DPB1. A separate validation cohort of some 130 different subjects was used in addition to the approximately 640-subject first cohort. In the later analysis, no new phenotypic data were used to find candidate immune exposures; instead, reliance was placed on TCR beta sequences and their occurrence across donors. Because of strong linkage in the cohort, roughly five DR-DQ haplotypes were treated as single units for association and clustering. Genome-wide SNP genotypes for about 65% of the roughly 670 donors were used in a later genetic analysis, which treated that subset as a discovery cohort. To predict cytomegalovirus infection status, the study combined high-throughput TCR immunosequencing, statistical association of individual TCRs with disease status, and machine learning. Of the 350 to 450 genotyped donors, roughly 76% were placed in the genetic ancestry cluster associated with self-reported Caucasian donors. On average, roughly 200,000 unique TCR beta nucleotide sequences were sequenced per donor among more than 350 genotyped donors of the cohort, with roughly 19% of those sequences being non-productive. Alongside the repertoire data, information on donor age, sex, ethnicity and CMV serostatus was compiled. The study used immunosequencing to profile the T cell repertoires of 600 to 850 subjects and linked those repertoires to cytomegalovirus serostatus. An early release that covered some 630 HLA-typed donors contained approximately 290 gigabases of sequencing data and approximately 85 million unique TCR sequences. HLA typing included class I and class II loci at four-digit resolution. All discovery cohort repertoires had been generated using a single sequencing platform. The full study reports these points: A later genetic analysis associated a missense DCLRE1C variant with V-gene and J-gene trimming of TCR beta chains, and an independent cohort replicated the association. A group of highly shared sequence variants was considered likely to be a technical artifact of the sequencing pipeline. According to the authors, the approach could potentially be generalized to other disease states and immunological phenotypes. A further reported finding was that TCR beta sequences accurately predicted the HLA-A and HLA-B alleles for most subjects in the first cohort. The 87-base-pair reads could not distinguish some IMGT-functional V segments, including TRBV6-2 and TRBV6-3, so those segments were excluded. According to a later analysis, most CMV-associated TCR beta chains appeared to be HLA-restricted, and the HLA associations seemed to be driven largely by CMV exposure. In an earlier analysis of some 640 of the donors, most TCR beta V segments were observed in productive rearrangements about 87% or about 30% of the time, broadly matching IMGT annotations. A later analysis found that HLA-associated TCR beta chains were more clonally expanded and had lower generation probabilities than equally common non-associated chains. A later analysis associated about 16,000 TCR beta sequences with specific HLA alleles at a false discovery rate of 0.05. A later analysis reported that several top co-occurrence clusters appeared linked to parvovirus B19, influenza, CMV and Epstein-Barr virus. CMV serostatus was the only immune exposure information available for the cohort. Strong co-occurrence of HLA alleles, especially DR and DQ, made assigning TCR associations to individual alleles difficult. A later analysis found that TCR association rates varied across HLA loci, with DRB1 alleles showing the most associated TCRs and HLA-C alleles the fewest. Most TCR sequences were observed very rarely across donors, whereas some public TCRs were present in many individuals. In this cohort, only TCR beta chains were sequenced, and detectable features were limited by the absence of alpha or paired-chain data. A later genetic analysis reported fewer N-insertions in productive TCRs among donors in an Asian-associated ancestry cluster than the roughly 700-donor mean. Sequencing depth was assumed to be roughly uniform across donors in the presence/absence analyses, though that assumption may not hold. In vitro tests confirmed that a few of the cytomegalovirus-associated TCR beta chains recognize cytomegalovirus antigens. In both the original and validation cohorts, the classifier was reported to diagnose cytomegalovirus status with high specificity and sensitivity. Correlated functional status among segregating V segments might reflect linkage disequilibrium, but an unknown experimental factor could not be ruled out. Because HLA typing was missing for some donors at each locus, association tests included only the typed subset. Because counts were too low, approximately 18 rarely observed V segments, including chromosome 9 orphons, were excluded from the earlier analysis of roughly 580 of the donors. The study listed 164 TCR beta chains as associated with cytomegalovirus.

The cohort consisted of more than 650 healthy bone marrow donors. All cohort members were sampled while nominally healthy, although unrecorded immune exposures were likely present. The donor tested CMV seropositive, placing the donor among the 289 seropositive members of the cohort. A peripheral blood sample was collected from each donor, and TCR beta sequencing was performed on peripheral blood mononuclear cells. The Qiagen DNeasy Blood Extraction Kit was used to extract genomic DNA from the blood cell samples. The method was the immunoSEQ multiplex PCR assay. The multiplex PCR relied on a mix of 60 forward primers for TCR Vbeta segments and 13 reverse primers for TCR Jbeta segments. The CDR3 region of rearranged TCR beta genes was amplified from genomic DNA with a multiplex PCR assay. The amplified TCR beta libraries were sequenced on the Illumina HiSeq System as 87-base-pair reads. Per the original workflow: A later analysis tallied roughly 76 million unique TCR beta chains across the 666 repertoires, and about 10 million of those chains were shared by two or more donors. Raw reads were error-corrected and collapsed into unique sequences by a nearest-neighbor algorithm in which closely related sequences were merged to remove PCR and sequencing errors. To assign V, D and J gene segments, CDR3 sequences were aligned to IMGT reference sequences. For a sequence to be retained, at least a six-nucleotide match to both a V gene segment and a J gene segment was required. Rearrangements were classified as productive when the CDR3 lacked stop codons and remained in frame with V and J, and all other rearrangements were classified as non-productive. Following IMGT convention, CDR3 was defined as the stretch from the second conserved V-encoded cysteine to the conserved J-encoded phenylalanine. The earlier analysis of about 610 of the donors excluded sequences that lacked an unambiguous match to a single V gene segment. In an earlier analysis of approximately 590 of the donors, V segments were called functional above 56.7% productive rearrangements and were called segregating when the between-donor standard deviation exceeded 5%. To diagnose cytomegalovirus status from the catalog of TCR beta chain sequences, a statistical classification framework was built. In a later analysis, V and J genes were assigned by comparing TCR nucleotide sequences against IMGT/GENE-DB human TR gene sequences. A later analysis assigned CDR3 sequences and most-parsimonious VDJ recombination scenarios with the TCRdist pipeline. In a later analysis, each TCR beta chain was defined by its CDR3 amino acid sequence together with its V-gene family, and reads without a unique V-gene family were excluded. In a later analysis, fewer than 650 highly shared, low-generation-probability nucleotide sequences were removed to address suspected cross-contamination and a sequencing artifact. In a later analysis, a clonal expansion index for each public chain was calculated from normalized within-repertoire ranks of inferred template counts. In a later analysis, generation probabilities were computed using a VDJ recombination model fitted to out-of-frame rearrangements, and the results were checked against IGoR. A later analysis scored TCR-TCR, TCR-HLA and TCR-CMV co-occurrence with hypergeometric tests, applying a repertoire-size bias correction to TCR pairs. In a later analysis, false discovery rates were estimated by permuting HLA or CMV assignments 20 times. A later analysis grouped co-occurring TCRs with DBSCAN, adding TCRdist sequence similarity when clustering within HLA-allele-positive subsets. Repertoires with fewer than 30,000 or more than 120,000 public chains were left out of co-occurrence clustering, as were a few repertoires with anomalous nucleotide sharing. The source is immuneACCESS, and TCRdb retained only in-frame sequences with V and J called. Part of the clones is not carried over; for the studies checked, unresolved V genes explain less than half of this, and the remainder is unexplained. The V and J calls and clone size come from that table; D and trimming were worked out from the DNA. This sample is represented by 150,000 to 200,000 clones; approximately 78% of them were singletons. The leading ten clones occupy 0.95% to 1% of the sample.

From the germline V gene, CDR1 is MNHNS and CDR2 is SASEGT. Clipping removes 11 bases from V and 2 bases from J, with 15 as the unmatched junction base count. The CDR3 has 15 amino acids, counting the end cysteine and phenylalanine. The CDR3 DNA has 45 bases and is translated from base 1. For this clone: Its antigen is currently not known. Base qualities are not recorded, but no much larger clone differs from it by a single base.

The specimen was PBMCs. The receptor was isolated from a girl aged 2 to 10 in good health and CMV-seropositive. Recombination joined TRBV6-1 with TRBJ2-7, with 7 bases aligning to TRBD1. The CDR3 is CARTVADRTPYEQYF. The nucleotide sequence reads as follows: TGTGCCCGAACTGTGGCGGACAGGACACCCTACGAGCAGTACTTC.